Following are 14 T cell receptor beta chains from one sample sequenced in a study of blood T cell repertoires in COVID-19. The protocol was immunoSEQ multiplex PCR, while the TCRdb copy is restricted to in-frame clones and leaves out a portion. Of 65,000 to 75,000 clones listed, about 80% were seen once; the top ten hold about 5%. Sequencing was carried out using peripheral blood. The source is a woman aged 55-69 years with acute or convalescent COVID-19.

This clone has only one observation. V and J are TRBV27 and TRBJ1-1; tentatively, D is TRBD1 (6 bases). This CDR3 is built from 15 residues. The V gene lost 3 bases and the J gene lost 0 bases, with 11 bases spanning the gap. Germline CDR1 and CDR2: MNHEY and SMNVEV (reference sequence). The CDR3 nucleotides are TGTGCCAGCAGTTTCGGGGGGGCACTGAACACTGAAGCTTTCTTT. It codes for CASSFGGALNTEAFF.

The J gene is TRBJ1-1, the V gene TRBV6-5, with a weak D call TRBD1 (6 bases). The CDR3 totals 12 residues. Trimming left V 4 bases short and J 10 bases short, with 13 bases between. CDR1 is MNHEY, CDR2 SVGAGI, per germline. The CDR3, as DNA: TGTGCCAGCAGTTCCGCAGGGGTTGGAGCTTTCTTT. This codes for CASSSAGVGAFF.

This sequence joins TRBV11-2 and TRBJ2-7, with 7 bases that match TRBD2. Germline-derived CDR1 and CDR2 are SGHAT and FQNNGV. J was trimmed by 2 bases and V by 2 bases; bases with no gene match: 15. The CDR3 runs 18 residues. The CDR3 loop reads CASSLSPPSGTVTYEQYF. The CDR3 DNA reads TGTGCCAGCAGCTTATCGCCGCCTAGCGGAACGGTGACCTACGAGCAGTACTTC.

V and J are TRBV10-1 and TRBJ1-3; D remains ambiguous. The CDR3 is made up of 16 amino acids. CDR1 and CDR2 (germline): WNHNN, SYGVQD (reference sequence). Trimming took 3 bases from V and 0 from J, leaving 12 bases between them. CDR3 DNA: TGCGCCAGCAGTGACCCAGGAGGGAGCTCTGGAAACACCATATATTTT. As protein: CASSDPGGSSGNTIYF.

This chain joins TRBV4-2 and TRBJ2-7; D perhaps matches TRBD2 (5 bases). The CDR3 consists of 14 residues. CDR1 and CDR2 from the germline V gene are LGHNA and YNFKEQ. Between the trimmed V and J ends, which lost 6 bases and 4 bases, there was a span of 16 bases. CDR3 DNA: TGTGCCAGCAGTATAGCGAGGAGGAGTTACGAGCAGTACTTC. This codes for CASSIARRSYEQYF.

V is TRBV19 and J is TRBJ2-5, with 13 bases fitting TRBD2. Trimming at V came to 5 bases and at J to 2 bases, leaving 5 bases not matched to a gene. The germline V gene has CDR1 LNHDA and CDR2 SQIVND (reference sequence). The CDR3 sequence is 16 residues long. The CDR3 protein is CASSVTSGGPQETQYF. In DNA, the CDR3 is TGTGCCAGTAGTGTGACTAGCGGGGGGCCACAAGAGACCCAGTACTTC.

This chain joins TRBV19 and TRBJ2-3; D is undetermined. The germline V gene has CDR1 LNHDA and CDR2 SQIVND (reference sequence). The CDR3 is 15 amino acids. The ends were cut back, 4 bases at V and 2 bases at J, with 13 bases in the middle. CDR3 bases: TGTGCCAGTAGTACCCGACTCGTTGACACAGATACGCAGTATTTT. Translating it yields CASSTRLVDTDTQYF.

V and J are TRBV20-1 and TRBJ1-1, with 7 nucleotides matching TRBD1. Trimming removed 6 bases from V and 7 bases from J; junction bases left unmatched: 5. The CDR3 extends over 11 amino acids. Germline assignment: CDR1 DFQATT and CDR2 SNEGSKA (reference sequence). CDR3 sequence: CSARRDSEAFF. Written as DNA, the CDR3 is TGCAGTGCGAGAAGGGACAGTGAAGCTTTCTTT.

This chain joins TRBV6-5 and TRBJ2-7, with D perhaps matching TRBD2 (5 bases). There are 12 residues in the CDR3. Trimming left V 10 bases short and J 3 bases short, with 13 bases between. Germline values: CDR1 MNHEY, CDR2 SVGAGI. CDR3 loop: CATRGAYYEQYF. Here the CDR3 DNA reads TGTGCCACTCGGGGAGCCTACTACGAGCAGTACTTC.

V usage is TRBV19 and J usage is TRBJ1-6, with D possibly matching TRBD1 (5 bases). Between the trimmed V and J ends, which lost 7 bases and 7 bases, there was a span of 11 bases. Per the germline V gene, CDR1 is LNHDA and CDR2 is SQIVND (reference sequence). The CDR3 totals 13 residues. CDR3 in amino acids: CASNTGSNSPLHF. DNA for the CDR3: TGTGCCAGTAACACAGGATCCAATTCACCCCTCCACTTT.

This sequence joins TRBV5-1 and TRBJ1-2, with a possible D match to TRBD1 (6 bases). V lost 0 bases and J lost 7, with 19 bases in between. CDR3 length: 16 residues. Germline CDR1 is SGHRS and CDR2 is YFSETQ. CDR3 protein: CASSLVQGTFGVGYTF. The CDR3 bases are TGCGCCAGCAGCTTGGTTCAGGGGACCTTTGGGGTTGGCTACACCTTC.

V and J are TRBV9 and TRBJ2-7, with TRBD1 identical over 7 bases. The CDR3 spans 14 residues. J gave up 1 base and V 3 bases, and 4 bases lay outside the gene matches. CDR1 is SGDLS and CDR2 is YYNGEE in the germline V gene. The CDR3 sequence: CASSDGDSSYEQYF. DNA of the CDR3: TGTGCCAGCAGCGACGGGGACAGTTCCTACGAGCAGTACTTC.

The chain couples TRBV2 to TRBJ2-7, with TRBD1 matching over 8 bases. The germline V gene has CDR1 SNHLY and CDR2 FYNNEI. CDR3 size: 12 residues. Trimming removed 4 bases from V and 6 bases from J; junction bases left unmatched: 2. DNA for the CDR3: TGTGCCAGCAGTGGGACAGGGACCGAGCAGTACTTC. This encodes CASSGTGTEQYF.

The chain has TRBV5-1 and TRBJ2-3; 7 bases map to TRBD2. Trimming took 3 bases from V and 3 from J; bases not matched to a gene: 1. The V gene's germline CDR1 is SGHRS and CDR2 YFSETQ. The CDR3 sequence is 13 residues long. The CDR3 DNA reads as TGCGCCAGCAGCTCCGGGGGGACAGATACGCAGTATTTT. Amino acid sequence: CASSSGGTDTQYF.